These 6 T cell receptor beta chains were sequenced from one sample in a study of OX40 agonist ivuxolimab in advanced cancers. Library preparation used the immunoSEQ multiplex PCR assay. The immuneACCESS repertoire file appears here via TCRdb, limited to in-frame rearrangements. These files lack a portion of the clones; in checked studies, under half of the deficit traces to unresolved V genes, and the cause of the others is not known. This sample has around 73,000 clones in its table, and approximately 90% of those were observed once. Of the sample, 0.4% to 0.55% falls within the top ten clones. Sample: CD4+ or CD8+ T cells sorted from blood, taken in a trial of the OX40 agonist ivuxolimab. The origin of the receptors is an adult with an advanced solid tumor such as melanoma, head and neck, liver or kidney cancer.

J is TRBJ2-1 and V is TRBV7-9; 7 nucleotides agree with TRBD1. The germline gives CDR1 SEHNR, CDR2 FQNEAQ (reference sequence). The trim removed 3 bases at V and 3 bases at J, leaving 2 bases unmatched. This CDR3 is 14 amino acids long. For the CDR3, the DNA is TGTGCCAGCAGCTTGGGACAGCTCTACAATGAGCAGTTCTTC. This sequence encodes CASSLGQLYNEQFF.

V and J are TRBV7-8 and TRBJ2-1; TRBD2 aligns across 13 bases. Germline CDR1 reads SGHVS; CDR2 reads FQNEAQ. V lost 5 bases, J lost 9 bases, and 7 bases stayed unmatched. The CDR3 consists of 15 residues. CDR3 coding DNA: TGTGCCAGCAGCCCACTAGCGGGAGGGCCGGGTGAGCAGTTCTTC. Its protein is CASSPLAGGPGEQFF.

This clone was picked up a small number of times. The chain carries TRBV19 and TRBJ1-1; D is undetermined. Trimming removed 7 bases at V and 2 bases at J, with 11 bases between. The V gene's germline CDR1 is LNHDA and CDR2 SQIVND (reference sequence). The CDR3 is 13 residues long. The CDR3 sequence: CASTRGGNTEAFF. CDR3 sequence (DNA): TGTGCCAGTACTCGGGGTGGTAACACTGAAGCTTTCTTT.

The chain couples TRBV7-9 to TRBJ2-7; the D gene is possibly TRBD2 (6 bases). Germline-derived CDR1 and CDR2 are SEHNR and FQNEAQ (reference sequence). The CDR3 has 13 amino acids. V was trimmed by 6 bases and J by 6 bases, leaving 15 bases between them. This CDR3 is CASSPSGRGEQYF. The CDR3 nucleotides are TGTGCCAGCAGTCCGAGCGGGCGTGGCGAGCAGTACTTC. Supplemented by reference TRBV7-9 and TRBJ2-7, the full variable domain reads DTGVSQNPRHKITKRGQNVTFRCDPISEHNRLYWYRQTLGQGPEFLTYFQNEAQLEKSRLLSDRFSAERPKGSFSTLEIQRTEQGDSAMYLCASSPSGRGEQYFGPGTRLTVT.

V gene TRBV28 combines with J gene TRBJ2-7, with D perhaps being TRBD1 or TRBD2 (5 bases each). Trimming stripped 3 bases from V and 3 bases from J, with 12 bases between. Germline V CDR1 and CDR2: MDHEN, SYDVKM. The CDR3 consists of 14 residues. CDR3 coding DNA: TGTGCCAGCAGTTTGGTCGGGGCCCGCTACGAGCAGTACTTC. It encodes CASSLVGARYEQYF.

This chain uses TRBV21-1 with TRBJ1-5. TRBV21-1 is a pseudogene segment. The CDR3 consists of 13 residues. In nucleotides, the CDR3 is TGTGCCAGCAGCGATGAACGCAATCAGCCCCAGCATTTT. This translates into CASSDERNQPQHF.